A few counts support the clone carrying this TCR beta chain. Its antigen is currently unknown. V gave up 6 bases and J gave up 3 bases; unmatched junction bases: 8. Germline values: CDR1 MDHEN, CDR2 SYDVKM. The CDR3 is 14 residues long. Produced via immunoSEQ multiplex PCR; TCRdb's table is partial and in-frame only. The sample includes around 99,000 clones, approximately 90% of them seen just once. These data belong to a study of T cell responses to AZD1222 COVID-19 vaccine. General study findings and limits: Clonal diversity may have been underestimated in mostly white British donors.

The sequence was collected from an adult who received the AZD1222 COVID-19 vaccine. The rearrangement joins TRBV28 to TRBJ2-7; 7 nucleotides agree with TRBD1. The sample here was peripheral blood, taken 28 days after the second AZD1222 dose. The CDR3 reads CASSRGDRDYEQYF. The CDR3 nucleotides read TGTGCCAGCAGCCGAGGTGACAGGGACTACGAGCAGTACTTC.